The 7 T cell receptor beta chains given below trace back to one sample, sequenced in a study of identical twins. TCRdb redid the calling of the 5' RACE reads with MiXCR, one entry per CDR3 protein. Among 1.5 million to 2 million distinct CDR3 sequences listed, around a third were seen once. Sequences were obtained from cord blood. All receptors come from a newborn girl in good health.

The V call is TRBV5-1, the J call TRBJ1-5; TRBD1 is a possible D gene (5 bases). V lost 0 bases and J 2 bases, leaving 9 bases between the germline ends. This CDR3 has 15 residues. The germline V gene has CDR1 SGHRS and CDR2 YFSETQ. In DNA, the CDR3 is TGCGCCAGCAGCTTGGCAGGGTCCCGCAATCAGCCCCAGCATTTT. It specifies CASSLAGSRNQPQHF.

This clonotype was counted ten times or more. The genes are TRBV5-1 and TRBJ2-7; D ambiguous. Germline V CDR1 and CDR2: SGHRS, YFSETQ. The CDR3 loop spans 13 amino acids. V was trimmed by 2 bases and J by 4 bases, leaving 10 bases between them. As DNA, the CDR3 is TGCGCCAGCAGCTTCTATGGCGCATACGAGCAGTACTTC. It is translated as CASSFYGAYEQYF. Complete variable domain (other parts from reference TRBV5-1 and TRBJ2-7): KAGVTQTPRYLIKTRGQQVTLSCSPISGHRSVSWYQQTPGQGLQFLFEYFSETQRNKGNFPGRFSGRQFSNSRSEMNVSTLELGDSALYLCASSFYGAYEQYFGPGTRLTVT.

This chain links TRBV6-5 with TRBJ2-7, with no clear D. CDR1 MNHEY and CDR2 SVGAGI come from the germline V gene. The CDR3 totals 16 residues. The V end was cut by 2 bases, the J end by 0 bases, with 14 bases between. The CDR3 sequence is CASSYPLLPPSYEQYF. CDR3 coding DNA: TGTGCCAGCAGTTACCCCCTTCTGCCTCCCTCCTACGAGCAGTACTTC.

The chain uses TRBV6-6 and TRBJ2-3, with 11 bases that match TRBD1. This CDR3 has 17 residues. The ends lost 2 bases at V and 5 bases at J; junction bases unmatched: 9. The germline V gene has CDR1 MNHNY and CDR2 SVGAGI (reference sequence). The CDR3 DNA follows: TGTGCCAGCAGTTACGGACAGGGGGCGAGAGTTCAAGATACGCAGTATTTT. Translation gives CASSYGQGARVQDTQYF.

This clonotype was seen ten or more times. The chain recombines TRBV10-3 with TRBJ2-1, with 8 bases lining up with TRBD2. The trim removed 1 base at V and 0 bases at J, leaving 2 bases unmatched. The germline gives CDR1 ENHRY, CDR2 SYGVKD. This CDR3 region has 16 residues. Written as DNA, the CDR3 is TGTGCCATCAGTGAGTTAGCGGGGAGCTCCTACAATGAGCAGTTCTTC. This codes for CAISELAGSSYNEQFF.

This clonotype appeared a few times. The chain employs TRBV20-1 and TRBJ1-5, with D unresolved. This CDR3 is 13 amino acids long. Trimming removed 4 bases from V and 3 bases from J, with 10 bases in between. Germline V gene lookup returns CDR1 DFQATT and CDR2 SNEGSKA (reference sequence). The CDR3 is CSATPDFNQPQHF. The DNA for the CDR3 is TGCAGTGCTACTCCGGACTTCAATCAGCCCCAGCATTTT.

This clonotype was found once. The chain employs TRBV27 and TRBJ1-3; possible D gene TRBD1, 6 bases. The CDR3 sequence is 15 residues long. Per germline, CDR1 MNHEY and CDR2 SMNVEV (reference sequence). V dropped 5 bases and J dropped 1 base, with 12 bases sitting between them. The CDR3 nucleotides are TGTGCCAGCAGTAAAGAAGGGGGATCTGGAAACACCATATATTTT. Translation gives CASSKEGGSGNTIYF.